These 8 T cell receptor beta chains came from one sample sequenced in a study of beta chain features in type 1 diabetes. Expressed TCRB transcripts were sequenced after all isolated RNA was converted to cDNA. The assay was immunoSEQ multiplex PCR, and TCRdb's table has in-frame clones only and misses some. The data contain around 200,000 clones, 10% to 15% of them seen just once; the ten biggest clones take up 0.6% to 0.8%. Sequencing was carried out using central memory CD4+ T cells from blood. The receptors were gathered from a woman aged 18 to 35 in good health.

This clone came up a few times. The chain employs TRBV7-6 and TRBJ2-5; D uncertain. This CDR3 is built from 11 residues. Germline-derived CDR1 and CDR2 are SGHVS and FNYEAQ. V was clipped by 5 bases and J by 5 bases, with 6 bases between them. CDR3 in amino acids: CASSPRETQYF. CDR3 coding DNA: TGTGCCAGCAGCCCGCGGGAGACCCAGTACTTC.

There are a few counts of this clone. The V and J genes are TRBV29-1 and TRBJ2-7; possibly TRBD1 for D (6 bases). CDR3 length: 15 residues. V was cut by 7 bases and J by 0 bases, with 19 bases left in between. In germline, CDR1 is SQVTM, CDR2 ANQGSEA. Written as DNA, the CDR3 is TGCAGCGGAGGGGGTACAGGGACCAGCTCCTACGAGCAGTACTTC. Its protein is CSGGGTGTSSYEQYF.

This rearrangement joins TRBV6-5 to TRBJ2-3; a possible D gene is TRBD2 (5 bases). This CDR3 is built from 15 residues. Trimming shortened V by 3 bases and J by 2 bases, and 12 bases separated the two germline ends. Germline V CDR1 and CDR2: MNHEY, SVGAGI. In DNA, the CDR3 is TGTGCCAGCAGTTATAGCGTATTAATCACAGATACGCAGTATTTT. As protein: CASSYSVLITDTQYF.

This clone turned up a few times. V usage is TRBV6-1 and J usage is TRBJ1-2, with no clear D. Per germline, CDR1 MNHNS and CDR2 SASEGT. V was cut by 2 bases and J by 4 bases, with 17 bases left in between. The CDR3 extends over 16 amino acids. The CDR3 region is CASSETYPRPSYGYTF. The CDR3 DNA follows: TGTGCCAGCAGTGAAACGTATCCGCGGCCCAGCTATGGCTACACCTTC.

This clone was seen a handful of times. J is TRBJ2-7 and V is TRBV28, with 10 bases lining up with TRBD2. The CDR3 extends over 15 amino acids. Trimming cost V 4 bases and J 1 base; bases outside gene matches: 4. Germline loops: CDR1 MDHEN, CDR2 SYDVKM. Here the CDR3 DNA reads TGTGCCAGCAGTTCGTGGACTAGCGGTTCCTACGAGCAGTACTTC. Protein sequence: CASSSWTSGSYEQYF.

This rearrangement joins TRBV5-6 to TRBJ2-5; a possible D gene is TRBD2 (6 bases). Germline CDR1 SGHDT, CDR2 YYEEEE. Trimming took off 4 bases at V and 2 bases at J, with 12 bases between the two ends. The CDR3 runs to 14 residues. Here the CDR3 DNA reads TGTGCCAGCAGCCCGGGACTGGAACAAGAGACCCAGTACTTC. Translated, it gives CASSPGLEQETQYF.

This clone was seen a handful of times. V is TRBV7-2 and J is TRBJ2-5, with D tentatively TRBD2 (5 bases). The germline V and J ends were trimmed by 6 bases and 2 bases, with 16 bases remaining between them. Germline V gene lookup returns CDR1 SGHTA and CDR2 FQGNSA. The length of the CDR3 is 15 residues. The CDR3 protein is CASRRVPAEQETQYF. For the CDR3, the DNA is TGTGCCAGCAGGCGTGTTCCAGCGGAGCAAGAGACCCAGTACTTC.

J is TRBJ2-1 and V is TRBV11-2; TRBD1 agrees at 9 bases. CDR1 is SGHAT, CDR2 FQNNGV, per germline. There are 15 residues in the CDR3. With V trimmed by 4 bases and J by 2 bases, 3 bases remained unmatched. The CDR3 nucleotides are TGTGCCAGCAGCTCAAGGGACAGGGCCTACAATGAGCAGTTCTTC. This translates into CASSSRDRAYNEQFF.